This T cell receptor beta chain appears in the sequencing data of a study of blood T cell repertoires in COVID-19. For the study at large: The United States, Italy and Spain were the sources of the acute and convalescent COVID-19 samples.

CDR3 length: 16 amino acids. Per the germline V gene, CDR1 is SGHRS and CDR2 is YFSETQ. Deletions cut 3 bases from V and 3 bases from J, with 15 bases between. Per the authors' pipeline: Estimation of nucleated cell counts was performed using reference gene primer amplification. Produced via immunoSEQ multiplex PCR; TCRdb's table is partial and in-frame only. The V and J calls and clone size are taken from that table; D and trimming were inferred from the DNA. The profile covers about 230,000 clones, with 83% appearing a single time and approximately 2.6% taken by the ten largest. The receptor's source is a woman in her 70s with active or convalescent COVID-19. The chain recombines TRBV5-1 with TRBJ2-2; possible D gene TRBD1, 6 bases. What was sequenced was peripheral blood. The DNA for the CDR3 is TGCGCCAGCAGCTGGACTTTGGACAGACACACCGGGGAGCTGTTTTTT. This gives the protein CASSWTLDRHTGELFF.